A single sample is the source of the 6 T cell receptor beta chains below, sequenced in a study of shared clonotypes between healthy human individuals. Assay: immunoSEQ multiplex PCR; the TCRdb copy retains only in-frame clones and omits some. The sample contains around 480,000 clones, roughly 85% of which appear only once. The sequencing sample was made of PBMCs. All receptors come from a woman aged 40 to 50 in good health. Some clones in this sample may be carry-over from other donors' samples.

This chain uses TRBV28 with TRBJ2-5; D possibly corresponds to TRBD1 (6 bases). The CDR3 has 14 amino acids. Germline V gene sequence: CDR1 MDHEN, CDR2 SYDVKM. V dropped 2 bases and J dropped 5 bases, with 12 bases sitting between them. The CDR3 DNA reads as TGTGCCAGCAGTTTAATGGGGGCGAAGGAGACCCAGTACTTC. Amino acid sequence: CASSLMGAKETQYF.

The chain couples TRBV6-1 to TRBJ1-4, with 7 bases fitting TRBD1. The CDR3 totals 13 residues. Looked up from germline, CDR1 is MNHNS and CDR2 is SASEGT. The trim removed 4 bases at V and 8 bases at J, leaving 4 bases unmatched. This CDR3 is CASSGDRDEKLFF. DNA for the CDR3: TGTGCCAGCAGTGGAGACAGGGACGAAAAACTGTTTTTT.

The V call is TRBV5-4, the J call TRBJ2-7; no definite D call. The CDR3 spans 15 residues. From germline, CDR1 is SGHNT and CDR2 YYREEE (reference sequence). Between the trimmed V and J ends, which lost 0 bases and 1 base, there was a span of 11 bases. Written as DNA, the CDR3 is TGTGCCAGCAGCTTGGAGGCAGGAACATCCTACGAGCAGTACTTC. This encodes CASSLEAGTSYEQYF.

The chain employs TRBV5-6 and TRBJ1-2; 11 nucleotides match TRBD1. Losses at the gene ends were 4 bases for V and 6 bases for J; bases not matched to a gene: 11. The CDR3 contains 16 residues. Germline V lookup: CDR1 SGHDT, CDR2 YYEEEE. The CDR3 region has the DNA TGTGCCAGCAGCACCGGCCGGGGACAGGGGGTTCATGGCTACACCTTC. Translated, it gives CASSTGRGQGVHGYTF.

The genes are TRBV30 and TRBJ1-2; unclear D gene. The ends were cut back, 2 bases at V and 8 bases at J, with 15 bases in the middle. CDR1 and CDR2 (germline): GTSNPN, SVGIG (reference sequence). This CDR3 spans 13 amino acids. CDR3 protein: CAWSSQPGVGYTF. As DNA, the CDR3 is TGTGCCTGGAGTTCACAGCCGGGAGTAGGCTACACCTTC.

The rearrangement uses TRBV4-1 and TRBJ2-7, with TRBD2 matching over 8 bases. Losses at the gene ends were 1 base for V and 4 bases for J; bases not matched to a gene: 3. Germline V CDR1 and CDR2: MGHRA, YSYEKL. The CDR3 totals 14 residues. The CDR3 spells CASSQAAGVYEQYF. Written as DNA, the CDR3 is TGCGCCAGCAGCCAAGCAGCGGGAGTATACGAGCAGTACTTC.